This entry describes one T cell receptor (beta chain). Its target is unknown. Its ends do not fully match the called genes, so a read error is possible. The data derive from a study of breast tumors, draining lymph nodes, adjacent tissues. Samples came from axillary lymph nodes draining the breast cancer. The germline gives CDR1 WSHSY, CDR2 SAAADI. The CDR3 length is 15 residues. General study results and limits: Tumor repertoires ranked between lymph nodes and nontumor tissue in diversity, with V and J gene preferences.

TCRdb called the multiplex PCR reads again in MiXCR, with one record for every CDR3 protein. The sample lists about 180,000 distinct CDR3 sequences, approximately 30% occurring once. The sequence derives from a female donor with breast cancer. Some clones in this sample may be carry-over from other donors' samples. The material sequenced was axillary lymph node tissue. The chain has TRBV10-2 and TRBJ1-5; TRBD1 aligns across 9 bases. Written as DNA, the CDR3 is TGCGCCAGCAGGACAGGGGGGGCGGGCGAGCAGCCCCATGATTTT. It yields the protein CASRTGGAGEQPHDF.